This TCR beta chain emerged from a study of T cell responses to AZD1222 COVID-19 vaccine. The CDR3 has 15 amino acids. V was shortened by 4 bases and J by 0 bases, with 13 bases between the two germline ends. The germline V gene encodes CDR1 SGHTA and CDR2 FQGNSA. Concerning this clone: Its antigen is currently unknown.

Study-wide points: Every sample of the repertoires postdated the peak T cell response.

The protocol was immunoSEQ multiplex PCR, while the TCRdb copy is restricted to in-frame clones and leaves out a portion. The sample lists about 69,000 clones, approximately 80% occurring once. The TCR sequence derives from an adult who received the AZD1222 COVID-19 vaccine. The chain combines TRBV7-2 with TRBJ2-7; D is ambiguous. The sequences come from peripheral blood, collected 28 days after the second AZD1222 dose. The CDR3 sequence: CASSYARDRSYEQYF. CDR3 nucleotides: TGTGCCAGCAGCTATGCGAGAGACCGCTCCTACGAGCAGTACTTC.